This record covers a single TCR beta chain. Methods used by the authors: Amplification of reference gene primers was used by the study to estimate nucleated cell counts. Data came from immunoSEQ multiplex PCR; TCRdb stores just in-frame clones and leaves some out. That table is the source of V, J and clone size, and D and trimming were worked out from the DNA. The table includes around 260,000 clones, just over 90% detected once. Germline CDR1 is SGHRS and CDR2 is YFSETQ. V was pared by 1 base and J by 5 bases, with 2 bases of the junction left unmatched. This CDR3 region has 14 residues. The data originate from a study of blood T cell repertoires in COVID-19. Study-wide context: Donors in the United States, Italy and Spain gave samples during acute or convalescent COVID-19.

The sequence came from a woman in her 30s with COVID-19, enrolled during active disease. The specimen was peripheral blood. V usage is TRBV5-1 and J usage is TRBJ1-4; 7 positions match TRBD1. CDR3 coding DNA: TGCGCCAGCAGCTTGTCAGGGGGAAATGAAAAACTGTTTTTT. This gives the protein CASSLSGGNEKLFF.